This T cell receptor (beta chain) emerged from a study of blood T cell repertoires in COVID-19. Method: immunoSEQ multiplex PCR; TCRdb's copy keeps in-frame clones and lacks some. The sample lists about 140,000 clones, around 83% occurring once. The V segment lost 4 bases and the J segment 4 bases; nucleotides outside the gene matches: 10. Germline CDR1 SGHDT, CDR2 YYEEEE. This CDR3 has 15 amino acids. This chain connects TRBV5-6 to TRBJ2-5; the match to TRBD1 covers 7 bases. The sequenced sample consisted of peripheral blood. This clonotype was sampled from a woman over 75 with acute or convalescent COVID-19. CDR3 in amino acids: CASSPNPTGVETQYF. DNA for the CDR3: TGTGCCAGCAGCCCGAACCCAACAGGGGTAGAGACCCAGTACTTC.